This paragraph reports one T cell receptor (beta chain). Its antigen is not identified. This sample is part of a study of cytomegalovirus exposure and HLA in healthy donors. The CDR3 contains 13 residues. The V gene lost 3 bases and the J gene lost 5 bases, with 13 bases spanning the gap. Germline V gene sequence: CDR1 SQVTM, CDR2 ANQGSEA. The PCR used 60 Vbeta and 13 Jbeta primers. Assay used: immunoSEQ multiplex PCR; TCRdb lists only in-frame clones, some missing. The sample table sets out under 65,000 clones. Findings of the study overall: According to an earlier analysis, most TCR beta V segments yielded productive rearrangements about 90% or about 30% of the time.

The sequence was obtained from a woman aged 40 to 50 in good health and CMV-seronegative. This chain connects TRBV29-1 to TRBJ2-5; D might be TRBD1 (5 bases). The sequenced sample was PBMCs. CDR3 protein: CSVESGKGETQYF. CDR3 coding DNA: TGCAGCGTTGAGTCAGGGAAGGGGGAGACCCAGTACTTC.